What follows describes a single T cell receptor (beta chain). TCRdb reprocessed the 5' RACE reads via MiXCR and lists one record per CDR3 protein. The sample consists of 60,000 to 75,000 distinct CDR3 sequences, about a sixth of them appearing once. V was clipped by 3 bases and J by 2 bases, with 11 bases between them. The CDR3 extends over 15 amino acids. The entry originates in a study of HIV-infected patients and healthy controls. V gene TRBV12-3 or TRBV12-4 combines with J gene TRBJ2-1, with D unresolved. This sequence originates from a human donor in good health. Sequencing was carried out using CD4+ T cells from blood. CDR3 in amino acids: CASSFPGGAYNEQFF. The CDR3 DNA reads TGTGCCAGCAGTTTCCCAGGTGGGGCCTACAATGAGCAGTTCTTC.